This TCR beta chain was found in a study of blood T cell repertoires in COVID-19. Across the study: Some COVID-19 samples were acute and others convalescent; all came from the United States, Italy and Spain. Nucleic acid was either cDNA or gDNA, and it came from T cells, B-cell-depleted T cells, or PBMCs.

This clone came up once. Method: immunoSEQ multiplex PCR; TCRdb's copy keeps in-frame clones and lacks some. Of around 330,000 clones listed, about nine tenths were seen once; the top ten hold 2% to 3%. Per the germline V gene, CDR1 is SGHRS and CDR2 is YFSETQ. The CDR3 has 15 residues. V lost 0 bases, J lost 0 bases, and 10 bases lay in between. The V call is TRBV5-1, the J call TRBJ2-7; D may be TRBD1 (5 bases). The TCR sequence derives from a man aged 55 to 70 who had recovered from COVID-19. The sample was PBMCs or T cells enriched from blood (not recorded which). The CDR3 reads CASSLDRSSSYEQYF. The CDR3 DNA sequence: TGCGCCAGCAGCTTGGACAGGTCCAGCTCCTACGAGCAGTACTTC.